Presented here are 13 T cell receptor beta chains from one specimen sequenced in a study of T cell repertoires in cytomegalovirus infection. For these receptors, no antigen is known. MiXCR was run by TCRdb on the reads, yielding one entry per CDR3 protein. This table holds around 310,000 distinct CDR3 sequences, around 29% found once. The starting material was cultured PBMCs, obtained from culture after CMV antigen stimulation. These receptors were obtained from a human donor in good health (CMV status not recorded). Some clones in this sample may be carry-over from other donors' samples.

V usage is TRBV9 and J usage is TRBJ2-7, with 9 positions matching TRBD1. V trimming: 0 bases; J trimming: 4 bases; junction bases outside the gene matches: 8. Germline CDR1 SGDLS, CDR2 YYNGEE. CDR3 length: 16 residues. This CDR3 reads CASSVGPGTGLYEQYF. In nucleotides, the CDR3 is TGTGCCAGCAGCGTAGGACCCGGGACAGGGCTTTACGAGCAGTACTTC.

The sample holds a few counts of this clonotype. This rearrangement joins TRBV2 to TRBJ2-1; D is unresolved. Germline lookup yields CDR1 SNHLY and CDR2 FYNNEI. V lost 4 bases and J lost 0, with 7 bases in between. This CDR3 has 14 amino acids. As DNA, the CDR3 is TGTGCCAGCAGTGGTCATGGCTCCTACAATGAGCAGTTCTTC. It codes for CASSGHGSYNEQFF.

This clonotype was recorded a few times. V and J are TRBV19 and TRBJ1-2; no reliable D call. Germline CDR1 reads LNHDA; CDR2 reads SQIVND (reference sequence). The CDR3 is 18 residues long. V was pared by 6 bases and J by 3 bases, with 26 bases between. In DNA form, the CDR3 reads TGTGCCAGTAGACAACCCAGGTTTTCGGGCCTAGGTGACTATGGCTACACCTTC. It specifies CASRQPRFSGLGDYGYTF.

This clonotype was seen more than once but under ten times. The chain couples TRBV7-3 to TRBJ2-1; TRBD2 agrees at 13 bases. There are 18 residues in the CDR3. Germline V gene data show CDR1 as SGHTA and CDR2 as FQGTGA. The V segment lost 6 bases and the J segment 2 bases; nucleotides outside the gene matches: 10. CDR3 loop: CASSLWTSGSSAYNEQFF. The DNA for the CDR3 is TGTGCCAGCAGTCTTTGGACTAGCGGGAGCTCAGCCTACAATGAGCAGTTCTTC.

This clonotype was seen only once. The rearrangement joins TRBV28 to TRBJ1-5, with D perhaps matching TRBD1 (6 bases). V lost 7 bases and J 2 bases, leaving 9 bases between the germline ends. Germline CDR1 and CDR2: MDHEN and SYDVKM. The CDR3 spans 13 residues. CDR3 bases: TGTGCCAGCAAGGAGGGGGGCAATCAGCCCCAGCATTTT. Protein product: CASKEGGNQPQHF.

The V and J genes are TRBV19 and TRBJ2-7; 10 bases fit TRBD1. In germline, CDR1 is LNHDA, CDR2 SQIVND (reference sequence). Losses at the gene ends were 0 bases for V and 3 bases for J; bases not matched to a gene: 5. The CDR3 runs to 16 residues. The CDR3 protein is CASSIDWDRGYYEQYF. CDR3 coding DNA: TGTGCCAGTAGTATAGATTGGGACAGGGGATACTACGAGCAGTACTTC. The full variable domain, in which reference TRBV19 and TRBJ2-7 provide the parts outside the CDR3, is DGGITQSPKYLFRKEGQNVTLSCEQNLNHDAMYWYRQDPGQGLRLIYYSQIVNDFQKGDIAEGYSVSREKKESFPLTVTSAQKNPTAFYLCASSIDWDRGYYEQYFGPGTRLTVT.

The count of this clonotype is one. The genes are TRBV11-2 and TRBJ1-2; maybe TRBD1 (6 bases). Looked up from germline, CDR1 is SGHAT and CDR2 is FQNNGV. V shed 0 bases and J shed 3 bases, with 14 bases lying between them. This CDR3 has 16 amino acids. CDR3: CASSLELRQAYYGYTF. In nucleotides, the CDR3 is TGTGCCAGCAGCTTAGAGCTCCGACAGGCGTACTATGGCTACACCTTC.

This clonotype showed up just a few times. V usage is TRBV6-2 or TRBV6-3 and J usage is TRBJ2-2; no clear D gene. Trimming stripped 0 bases from V and 4 bases from J, with 24 bases between. The CDR3 sequence is 20 residues long. CDR1 is MNHEY and CDR2 is SVGEGT in the germline V gene. This CDR3 reads CASSYSRMGMQTRVTGELFF. The CDR3 bases are TGTGCCAGCAGTTACTCCAGGATGGGTATGCAGACGCGTGTCACCGGGGAGCTGTTTTTT.

The chain links TRBV7-8 to TRBJ1-1; D perhaps matches TRBD1 (6 bases). V lost 2 bases, J lost 0 bases, and 13 bases lay in between. Germline loops: CDR1 SGHVS, CDR2 FQNEAQ. The length of the CDR3 is 16 residues. The CDR3 DNA reads TGTGCCAGCAGCTTACAGGCGGCAGGGGTGAACACTGAAGCTTTCTTT. This gives the protein CASSLQAAGVNTEAFF.

This clonotype was observed a few times. The chain links TRBV15 to TRBJ2-4; D remains unclear. V dropped 5 bases and J dropped 7 bases, with 24 bases sitting between them. Germline V lookup: CDR1 LNHNV, CDR2 YYDKDF (reference sequence). The CDR3 sequence is 17 residues long. The CDR3 DNA sequence: TGTGCCACCAGCCCCTTTAGGGCCAACCGGATTGCGAACATTCAGTACTTC. Its protein product is CATSPFRANRIANIQYF.

Remarks on this clonotype: A much larger clone lies one base from this, so it may be a read error. V is TRBV7-2 and J is TRBJ2-3; D ambiguous. Looked up from germline, CDR1 is SGHTA and CDR2 is FQGNSA. The CDR3 is 11 residues long. CDR3 in amino acids: CANSNADTQYF. The CDR3 DNA follows: TGTGCCAACAGCAACGCAGATACGCAGTATTTT.

The sample holds a few counts of this clonotype. The chain employs TRBV12-3 or TRBV12-4 and TRBJ2-3; D is ambiguous. This CDR3 is 14 amino acids long. Between the trimmed V and J ends, which lost 1 base and 2 bases, there was a span of 7 bases. CDR3 protein: CASSLGVTTDTQYF. In DNA form, the CDR3 reads TGTGCCAGCAGTTTAGGTGTCACCACAGATACGCAGTATTTT.

Comment on this clonotype: The junction departs from the called germline gene at one end, perhaps through a read error. The rearrangement links TRBV5-1 to TRBJ2-3, with TRBD2 matching over 9 bases. Germline V lookup: CDR1 SGHRS, CDR2 YFSETQ. This CDR3 region has 15 residues. The CDR3 sequence is CASSFSRGGTDTQYF. The CDR3 nucleotides are TGCGCCAGCAGCTTCTCGCGGGGGGGCACGGATACGCAGTATTTT.